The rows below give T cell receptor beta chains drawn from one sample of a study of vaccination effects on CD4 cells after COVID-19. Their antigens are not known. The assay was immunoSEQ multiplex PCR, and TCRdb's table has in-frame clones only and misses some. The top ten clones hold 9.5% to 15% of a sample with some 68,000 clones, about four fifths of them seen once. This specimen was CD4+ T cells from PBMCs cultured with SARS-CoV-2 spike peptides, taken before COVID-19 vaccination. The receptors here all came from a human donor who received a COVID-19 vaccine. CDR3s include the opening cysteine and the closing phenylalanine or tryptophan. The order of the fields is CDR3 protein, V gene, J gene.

CDR3 protein: CASSPRNTEAFF
V gene: TRBV3-1/TRBV3-2
J gene: TRBJ1-1

CDR3 protein: CASSLAVQGNTEAFF
V gene: TRBV5-1
J gene: TRBJ1-1

CDR3 protein: CASSQTGTGVGQPQHF
V gene: TRBV27
J gene: TRBJ1-5

CDR3 protein: CASSGVAGAQETQYF
V gene: TRBV19
J gene: TRBJ2-5

CDR3 protein: CASSLLASDGYTLYF
V gene: TRBV5-1
J gene: TRBJ2-3

CDR3 protein: CASSITGVTDTQYF
V gene: TRBV19
J gene: TRBJ2-3

CDR3 protein: CSASKRGGLDTQYF
V gene: TRBV20-1
J gene: TRBJ2-3

CDR3 protein: CASSVRSARQGMRDTQYF
V gene: TRBV19
J gene: TRBJ2-3

CDR3 protein: CASSLQGAFSPLHF
V gene: TRBV6-5
J gene: TRBJ1-6

CDR3 protein: CASSQGVKAFF
V gene: TRBV7-8
J gene: TRBJ1-1

CDR3 protein: CASSHQRGQGVEQFF
V gene: TRBV11-2
J gene: TRBJ2-1

CDR3 protein: CASSPTGGTDTQYF
V gene: TRBV18
J gene: TRBJ2-3

CDR3 protein: CASSLGLAGASTDTQYF
V gene: TRBV7-2
J gene: TRBJ2-3

CDR3 protein: CASSRTRISYNEQFF
V gene: TRBV5-1
J gene: TRBJ2-1

CDR3 protein: CASRTDSGNTIYF
V gene: TRBV6-5
J gene: TRBJ1-3

CDR3 protein: CASSLVSGDQETQYF
V gene: TRBV5-1
J gene: TRBJ2-5

CDR3 protein: CASSQDYKGAGSPLHF
V gene: TRBV4-3
J gene: TRBJ1-6

CDR3 protein: CASSYSGPDTQYF
V gene: TRBV6-2/TRBV6-3
J gene: TRBJ2-3

CDR3 protein: CASSLMTANTEAFF
V gene: TRBV4-3
J gene: TRBJ1-1

CDR3 protein: CASSSTGAFYGYTF
V gene: TRBV5-1
J gene: TRBJ1-2

CDR3 protein: CATSPRGGAGDEQFF
V gene: TRBV10-3
J gene: TRBJ2-1

CDR3 protein: CASSQDITEAFF
V gene: TRBV3-1/TRBV3-2
J gene: TRBJ1-1

CDR3 protein: CASSKATGACSIYYNEQFF
V gene: TRBV21-1
J gene: TRBJ2-1

CDR3 protein: CASSLSQNSYNEQFF
V gene: TRBV7-3
J gene: TRBJ2-1

CDR3 protein: CASSLRTAQDTQYF
V gene: TRBV7-8
J gene: TRBJ2-3

CDR3 protein: CASSPMGGLSNQPQHF
V gene: TRBV3-1/TRBV3-2
J gene: TRBJ1-5

CDR3 protein: CASSSSGQPANTGELFF
V gene: TRBV5-1
J gene: TRBJ2-2

CDR3 protein: CATSGNRGTDTQYF
V gene: TRBV24-1
J gene: TRBJ2-3

CDR3 protein: CATSDLQGFTGELFF
V gene: TRBV24-1
J gene: TRBJ2-2